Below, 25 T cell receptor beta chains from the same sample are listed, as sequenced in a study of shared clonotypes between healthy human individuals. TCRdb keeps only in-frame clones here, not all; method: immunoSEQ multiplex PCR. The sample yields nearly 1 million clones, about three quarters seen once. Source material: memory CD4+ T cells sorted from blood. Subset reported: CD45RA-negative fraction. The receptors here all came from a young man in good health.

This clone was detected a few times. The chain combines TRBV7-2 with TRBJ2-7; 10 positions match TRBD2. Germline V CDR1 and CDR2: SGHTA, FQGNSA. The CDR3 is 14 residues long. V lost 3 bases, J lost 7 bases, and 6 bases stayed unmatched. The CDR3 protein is CASSLSGTSEEQYF. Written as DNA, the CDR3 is TGTGCCAGCAGCTTGAGCGGGACTAGCGAGGAGCAGTACTTC.

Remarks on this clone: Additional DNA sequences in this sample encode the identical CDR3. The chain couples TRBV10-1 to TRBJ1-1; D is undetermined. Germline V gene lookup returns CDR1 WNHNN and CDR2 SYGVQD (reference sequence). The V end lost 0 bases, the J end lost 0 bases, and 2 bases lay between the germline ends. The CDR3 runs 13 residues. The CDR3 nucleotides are TGCGCCAGCAGTGAGTCTCTGAACACTGAAGCTTTCTTT. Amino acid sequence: CASSESLNTEAFF.

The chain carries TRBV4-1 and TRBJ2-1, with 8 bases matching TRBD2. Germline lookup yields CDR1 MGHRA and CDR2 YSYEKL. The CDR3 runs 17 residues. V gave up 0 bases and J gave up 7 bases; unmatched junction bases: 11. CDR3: CASSQESGGGSRNEQFF. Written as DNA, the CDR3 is TGCGCCAGCAGCCAAGAATCCGGGGGGGGCAGCCGAAATGAGCAGTTCTTC.

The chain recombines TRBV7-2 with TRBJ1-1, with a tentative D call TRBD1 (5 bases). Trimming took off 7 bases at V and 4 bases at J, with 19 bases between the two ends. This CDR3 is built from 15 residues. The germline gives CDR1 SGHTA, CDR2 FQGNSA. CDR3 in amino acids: CASTTRWGETTEAFF. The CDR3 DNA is TGTGCCAGCACCACTAGGTGGGGGGAGACCACTGAAGCTTTCTTT.

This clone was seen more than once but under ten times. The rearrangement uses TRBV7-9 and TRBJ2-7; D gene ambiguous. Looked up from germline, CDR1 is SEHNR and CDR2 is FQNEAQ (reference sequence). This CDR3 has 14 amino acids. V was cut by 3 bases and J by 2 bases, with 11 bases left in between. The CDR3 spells CASSLSAFPYEQYF. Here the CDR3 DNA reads TGTGCCAGCAGCTTGTCCGCCTTCCCCTACGAGCAGTACTTC.

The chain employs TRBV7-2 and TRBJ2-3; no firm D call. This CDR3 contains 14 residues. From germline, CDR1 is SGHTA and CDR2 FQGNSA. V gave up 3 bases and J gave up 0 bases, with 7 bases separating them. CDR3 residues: CASSFRFSTDTQYF. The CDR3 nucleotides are TGTGCCAGCAGCTTCAGGTTTAGCACAGATACGCAGTATTTT.

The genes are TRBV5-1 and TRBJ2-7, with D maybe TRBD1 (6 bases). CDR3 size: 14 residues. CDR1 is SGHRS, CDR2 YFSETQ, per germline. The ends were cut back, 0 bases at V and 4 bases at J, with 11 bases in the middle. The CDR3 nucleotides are TGCGCCAGCAGCTTGGCTTGGGGGCCTTACGAGCAGTACTTC. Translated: CASSLAWGPYEQYF. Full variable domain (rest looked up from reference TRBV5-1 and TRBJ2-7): KAGVTQTPRYLIKTRGQQVTLSCSPISGHRSVSWYQQTPGQGLQFLFEYFSETQRNKGNFPGRFSGRQFSNSRSEMNVSTLELGDSALYLCASSLAWGPYEQYFGPGTRLTVT.

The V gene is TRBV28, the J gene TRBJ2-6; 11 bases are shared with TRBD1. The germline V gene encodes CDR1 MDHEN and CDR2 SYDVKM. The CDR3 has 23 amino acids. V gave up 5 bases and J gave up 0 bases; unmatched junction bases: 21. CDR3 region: CASSTFPGQGAQNAGSGANVLTF. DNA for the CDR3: TGTGCCAGCAGTACCTTCCCCGGACAGGGGGCGCAGAATGCGGGCTCTGGGGCCAACGTCCTGACTTTC.

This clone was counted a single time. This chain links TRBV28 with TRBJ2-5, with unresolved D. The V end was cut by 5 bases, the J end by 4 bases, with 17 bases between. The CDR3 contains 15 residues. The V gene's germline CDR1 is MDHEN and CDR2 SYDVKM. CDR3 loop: CASSPPDRQVETQYF. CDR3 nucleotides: TGTGCCAGCAGTCCTCCGGACCGTCAAGTAGAGACCCAGTACTTC. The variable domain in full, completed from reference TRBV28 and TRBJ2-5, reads DVKVTQSSRYLVKRTGEKVFLECVQDMDHENMFWYRQDPGLGLRLIYFSYDVKMKEKGDIPEGYSVSREKKERFSLILESASTNQTSMYLCASSPPDRQVETQYFGPGTRLLVL.

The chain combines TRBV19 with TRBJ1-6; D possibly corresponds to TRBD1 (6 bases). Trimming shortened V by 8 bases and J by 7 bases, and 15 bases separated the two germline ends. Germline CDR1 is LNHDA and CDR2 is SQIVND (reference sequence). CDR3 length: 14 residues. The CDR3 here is CASRYREGNSPLHF. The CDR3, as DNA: TGTGCCAGTCGATACAGGGAGGGAAATTCACCCCTCCACTTT.

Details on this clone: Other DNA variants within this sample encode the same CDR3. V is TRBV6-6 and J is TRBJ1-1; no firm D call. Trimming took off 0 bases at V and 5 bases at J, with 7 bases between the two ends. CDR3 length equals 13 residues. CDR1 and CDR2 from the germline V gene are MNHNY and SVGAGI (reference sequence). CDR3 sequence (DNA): TGTGCCAGCAGTTACTCAGGGAGTACTGAAGCTTTCTTT. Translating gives CASSYSGSTEAFF.

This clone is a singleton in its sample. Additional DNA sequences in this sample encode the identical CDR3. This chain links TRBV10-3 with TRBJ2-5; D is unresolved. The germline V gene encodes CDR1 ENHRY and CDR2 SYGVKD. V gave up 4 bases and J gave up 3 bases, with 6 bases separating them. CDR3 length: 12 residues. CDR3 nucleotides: TGTGCCATCAGTGGTGGTGAAGAGACCCAGTACTTC. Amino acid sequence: CAISGGEETQYF.

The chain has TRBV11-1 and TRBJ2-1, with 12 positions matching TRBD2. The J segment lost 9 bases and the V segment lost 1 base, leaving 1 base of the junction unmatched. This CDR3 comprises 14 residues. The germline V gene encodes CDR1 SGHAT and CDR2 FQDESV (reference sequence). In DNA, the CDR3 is TGTGCCAGCAGCTTAGGACTAGCGGGGGTTGAGCAGTTCTTC. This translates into CASSLGLAGVEQFF.

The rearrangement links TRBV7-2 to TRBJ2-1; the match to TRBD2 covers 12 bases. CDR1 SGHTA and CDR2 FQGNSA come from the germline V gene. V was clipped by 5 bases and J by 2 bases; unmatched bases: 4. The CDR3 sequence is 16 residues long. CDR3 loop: CASSTRLAGAYNEQFF. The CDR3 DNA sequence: TGTGCCAGCAGCACACGACTAGCGGGGGCCTACAATGAGCAGTTCTTC.

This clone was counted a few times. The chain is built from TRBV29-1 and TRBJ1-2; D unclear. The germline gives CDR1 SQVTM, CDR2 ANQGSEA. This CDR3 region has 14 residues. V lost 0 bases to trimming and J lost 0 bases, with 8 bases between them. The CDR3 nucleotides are TGCAGCGTTGAAGAAGAGGGAGCTAACTATGGCTACACCTTC. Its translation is CSVEEEGANYGYTF.

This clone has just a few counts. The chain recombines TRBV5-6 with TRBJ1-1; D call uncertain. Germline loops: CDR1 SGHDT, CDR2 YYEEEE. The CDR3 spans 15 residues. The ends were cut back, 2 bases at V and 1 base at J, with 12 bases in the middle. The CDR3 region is CASSFFGHGNTEAFF. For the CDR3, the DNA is TGTGCCAGCAGCTTTTTCGGGCATGGGAACACTGAAGCTTTCTTT.

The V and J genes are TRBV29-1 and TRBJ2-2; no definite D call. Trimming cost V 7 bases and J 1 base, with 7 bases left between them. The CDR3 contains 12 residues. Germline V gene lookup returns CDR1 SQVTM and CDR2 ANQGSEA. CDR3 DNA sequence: TGCAGCGCATGGGAGAACACCGGGGAGCTGTTTTTT. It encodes CSAWENTGELFF.

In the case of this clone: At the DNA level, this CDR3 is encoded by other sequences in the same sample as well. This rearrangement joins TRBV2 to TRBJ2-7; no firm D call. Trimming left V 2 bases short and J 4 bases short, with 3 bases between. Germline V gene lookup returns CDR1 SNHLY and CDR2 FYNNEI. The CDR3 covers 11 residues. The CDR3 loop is CASSELYEQYF. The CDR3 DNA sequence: TGTGCCAGCAGTGAATTGTACGAGCAGTACTTC.

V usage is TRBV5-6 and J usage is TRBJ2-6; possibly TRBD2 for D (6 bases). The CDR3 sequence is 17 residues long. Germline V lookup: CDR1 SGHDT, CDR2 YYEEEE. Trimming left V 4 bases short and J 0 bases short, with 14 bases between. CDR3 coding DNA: TGTGCCAGCAGCCCGAATTACGGGAGCTCTGGGGCCAACGTCCTGACTTTC. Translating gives CASSPNYGSSGANVLTF.

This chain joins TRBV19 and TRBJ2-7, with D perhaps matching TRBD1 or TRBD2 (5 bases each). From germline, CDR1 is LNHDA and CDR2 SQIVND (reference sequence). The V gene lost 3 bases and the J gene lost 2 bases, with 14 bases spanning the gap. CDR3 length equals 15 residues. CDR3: CASSIQPGTPYEQYF. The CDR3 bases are TGTGCCAGTAGTATTCAACCAGGGACGCCCTACGAGCAGTACTTC.

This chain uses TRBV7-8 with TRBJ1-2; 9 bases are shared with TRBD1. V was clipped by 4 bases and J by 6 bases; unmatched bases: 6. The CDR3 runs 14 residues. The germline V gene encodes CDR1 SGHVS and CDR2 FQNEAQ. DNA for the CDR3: TGTGCCAGCAGCTACCAACAGGGGGCGGATGGCTACACCTTC. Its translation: CASSYQQGADGYTF.

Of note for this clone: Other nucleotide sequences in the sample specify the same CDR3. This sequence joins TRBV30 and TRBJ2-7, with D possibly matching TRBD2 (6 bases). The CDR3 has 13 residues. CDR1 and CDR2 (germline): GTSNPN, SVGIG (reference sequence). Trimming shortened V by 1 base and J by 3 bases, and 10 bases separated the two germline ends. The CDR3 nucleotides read TGTGCCTGGAGTGCCGGGACTCGCTACGAGCAGTACTTC. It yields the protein CAWSAGTRYEQYF. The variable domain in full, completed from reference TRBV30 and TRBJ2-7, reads SQTIHQWPATLVQPVGSPLSLECTVEGTSNPNLYWYRQAAGRGLQLLFYSVGIGQISSEVPQNLSASRPQDRQFILSSKKLLLSDSGFYLCAWSAGTRYEQYFGPGTRLTVT.

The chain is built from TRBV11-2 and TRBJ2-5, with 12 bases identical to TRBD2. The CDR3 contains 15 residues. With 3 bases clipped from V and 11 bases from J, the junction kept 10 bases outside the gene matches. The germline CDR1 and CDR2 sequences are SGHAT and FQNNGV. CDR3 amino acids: CASSFDLAGGREQYF. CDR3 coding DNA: TGTGCCAGCAGCTTCGATCTAGCGGGAGGGCGAGAGCAGTACTTC.

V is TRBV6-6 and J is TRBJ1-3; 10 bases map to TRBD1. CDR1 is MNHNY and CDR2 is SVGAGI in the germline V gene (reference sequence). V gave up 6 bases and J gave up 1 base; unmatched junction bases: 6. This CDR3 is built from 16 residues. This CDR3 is CASSDRGRRSGNTIYF. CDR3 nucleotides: TGTGCCAGCAGCGACAGGGGGCGTAGGTCTGGAAACACCATATATTTT.

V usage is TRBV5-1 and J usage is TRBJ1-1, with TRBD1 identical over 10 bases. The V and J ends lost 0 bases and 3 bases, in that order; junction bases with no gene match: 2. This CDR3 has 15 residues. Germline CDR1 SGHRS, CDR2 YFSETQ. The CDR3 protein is CASSLGQGADTEAFF. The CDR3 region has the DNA TGCGCCAGCAGCTTGGGACAGGGGGCAGACACTGAAGCTTTCTTT.